The subject of this entry is one T cell receptor (beta chain). Its target antigen remains unknown. The record has no base qualities; no much larger clone is one base away. The sample's time point label is to be understood as: around 26 weeks on oral tofacitinib. Taken with the paper, the label for treatment or condition translates to: oral pan-JAK inhibitor, 5-10 mg twice daily. Peripheral blood and lesional scalp punch biopsies were obtained from patients with alopecia areata. PBMCs were isolated by density centrifugation and stained for CD3, CD4 and CD8, and CD4+ and CD8+ T cells were sorted on a FACSAria. The record originates from a study of CD8+ T cells in alopecia areata (dated by TCRdb to the late 2010s). Some background on the complete study: Treated patients were enrolled in an open-label pilot trial of oral tofacitinib at 5 to 10 mg twice daily for moderate-to-severe alopecia areata. Tofacitinib was given for 6 to 18 months, followed by 6 months of follow-up off drug to assess delayed response and recurrence. Disease severity in treated patients was measured with the SALT score, which quantifies the percentage of affected scalp surface area. High-throughput TCRbeta sequencing was used to examine T cell clonal expansion in alopecia areata in both the C3H/HeJ mouse model and human patients. Human TCRbeta sequencing covered scalp tissue and sorted CD4+ and CD8+ peripheral blood T cells from patchy and totalis/universalis alopecia areata patients and healthy controls. Biopsies were taken from tofacitinib-treated patients at baseline and at 4 and 24 weeks of treatment, and a later scalp biopsy was taken in several of the tofacitinib-treated patients. Scalp clonality was compared across normal scalp (n=4), patchy alopecia areata scalp (n=8), and alopecia totalis/universalis scalp (n=8). RNA was obtained with the PAXgene miRNA kit for fixed scalp, the miRNeasy kit for PBMCs, and the RNeasy kit for mouse skin. TCRbeta CDR3 regions were amplified by immunoSEQ multiplex PCR with 35 Vbeta forward and 13 Jbeta reverse primers. What the study reported, not specific to this receptor: Compared with mice, TCR sequences shared between patients were less clear, possibly partly because of HLA diversity across the patient population. Unlike mouse skin, which is dominated by gammadelta T cells, normal human skin has resident alphabeta T cells that are also sequenced, and this complicates analysis of the scalp TCR repertoire. Tofacitinib significantly lowered scalp clonality and the number of expanded CD8+ clones among the top 100 scalp clones. Compared with normal scalp, lesional scalp, particularly in alopecia totalis/universalis, had higher clonality and more expanded CD8+ clones, which suggests antigenic drive. During tofacitinib treatment, many expanded lesional clones remained in scalp and blood, and this persistence may partly explain relapse after treatment is stopped. The treated cohort was small, with a single nonresponder, so links between baseline CD8+ expansion and response need larger studies.

V gives up 6 bases and J gives up 4 bases, and the segment between their germline ends measures 3 bases. The CDR3 numbers 10 residues from cysteine through phenylalanine. Kept here is only the CDR3 DNA, which spans 30 bases and is read in frame from base 1. From the germline V gene, CDR1 is SGHAT and CDR2 is FQNNGV. Libraries were built with the immunoSEQ multiplex PCR assay. RNA was extracted from all samples and reverse transcribed into cDNA as template for TCR sequencing. First-strand cDNA was synthesized with SuperScript III using a 2:1 mix of oligo-dT and random hexamers. Amplification bias was assessed with a synthetic immune receptor repertoire, and residual bias was removed computationally. As for the original processing: Raw reads were preprocessed to remove errors, and CDR3 was defined by IMGT conventions from the conserved cysteine to phenylalanine. Clonality was calculated as 1 minus Shannon entropy normalized by log2 of the number of productive unique TCRs. Whether each scalp clone was CD4 or CD8 was inferred by checking scalp TCRbeta sequences against the CD4 and CD8 repertoires from sorted blood. TCRdb took over this immuneACCESS table, retaining in-frame rearrangements with V and J assigned. Such tables are incomplete; in checked studies, under half of the missing clones stem from an unresolved V gene, and the remainder is unexplained. The D gene and trimming were derived from the DNA, and the V and J assignments and clone size from that table. The sample table contains about 90,000 clones; only one count was recorded for about 44% of them. Roughly 18% of the sample goes to the ten largest clones.

The chain employs TRBV11-2 and TRBJ2-5; the D gene remains uncertain. The source was CD8+ T cells sorted from blood, collected at week 24, from a patient treated with tofacitinib. The sequence came from a human donor with alopecia areata. The sequenced DNA: TGTGCCAGCAGGGGAGAGACCCAGTACTTC. Its amino acids are CASRGETQYF. Full variable domain (CDR3 extended with the reference TRBV11-2 and TRBJ2-5 proteins): EAGVAQSPRYKIIEKRQSVAFWCNPISGHATLYWYQQILGQGPKLLIQFQNNGVVDDSQLPKDRFSAERLKGVDSTLKIQPAKLEDSAVYLCASRGETQYFGPGTRLLVL.